Listed below are T cell receptor beta chains from one sample, sequenced in a study of cytotoxic CD8 clonotypes in ibrutinib-treated CLL. This table comes from immunoSEQ multiplex PCR, and its TCRdb copy is limited to in-frame clones, with some not included. The sample has around 140,000 clones, roughly 88% seen once. The source material was PBMCs, sampled after 24 months of ibrutinib treatment. These receptors all come from a human donor with chronic lymphocytic leukemia. Both conserved end residues are part of each CDR3. A D gene is named only where the DNA matches it firmly. Clone sizes are given selectively: once, few, many, or a class where the clone is expanded.

>-|TRBJ2-1|TRBV28|TRBD1
CASRRQGRQFF
TGTGCCAGCAGACGACAGGGACGGCAGTTCTTC
>-|TRBJ2-3|TRBV25-1|-
CARGARGSTDTQYF
TGTGCCCGGGGGGCGCGGGGCAGCACAGATACGCAGTATTTT
>few|TRBJ1-3|TRBV18|-
CASSREEGAQGNTIYF
TGTGCCAGCTCACGCGAGGAAGGGGCGCAGGGAAACACCATATATTTT
>-|TRBJ2-3|TRBV2|-
CASSRTGTDTQYF
TGTGCCAGCAGTAGAACGGGCACAGATACGCAGTATTTT
>-|TRBJ2-7|TRBV28|-
CASRFIGGSYEQYF
TGTGCCAGCAGATTCATAGGGGGCTCCTACGAGCAGTACTTC
>few|TRBJ2-7|TRBV18|TRBD1
CASSRGQGGIYEQYF
TGTGCCAGCTCACGGGGACAGGGGGGAATCTACGAGCAGTACTTC
>-|TRBJ1-1|TRBV5-4|-
CASSLAGGIAEAFF
TGTGCCAGCAGCTTGGCCGGGGGGATCGCTGAAGCTTTCTTT
>-|TRBJ2-7|TRBV10-3|TRBD1
CAISASTGGSGEQYF
TGTGCCATCAGTGCTTCTACAGGGGGCTCTGGCGAGCAGTACTTC
>once|TRBJ2-6|TRBV5-1|TRBD1
CASSLAFTGGLSGANVLTF
TGCGCCAGCAGCTTGGCTTTCACAGGGGGCCTATCTGGGGCCAACGTCCTGACTTTC
>-|TRBJ2-1|TRBV7-2|TRBD2
CASSYPSGRGDNEQFF
TGTGCCAGCAGCTACCCTAGCGGGAGAGGCGATAATGAGCAGTTCTTC
>-|TRBJ1-6|TRBV4-1|-
CASSQGIGKQNNSPLHF
TGCGCCAGCAGCCAAGGGATTGGAAAACAGAACAATTCACCCCTCCACTTT
>-|TRBJ2-3|TRBV29-1|-
CSVGSTGSDLLYTDTQYF
TGCAGCGTCGGCTCGACAGGATCGGACTTGTTGTACACAGATACGCAGTATTTT
>-|TRBJ2-3|TRBV5-1|TRBD2
CASSRTIAGSTDTQYF
TGCGCCAGCAGCCGAACCATAGCGGGAAGCACAGATACGCAGTATTTT
>-|TRBJ1-1|TRBV7-9|TRBD1
CASSLESSGGTEAFF
TGTGCCAGCAGCTTAGAAAGCTCAGGGGGCACTGAAGCTTTCTTT